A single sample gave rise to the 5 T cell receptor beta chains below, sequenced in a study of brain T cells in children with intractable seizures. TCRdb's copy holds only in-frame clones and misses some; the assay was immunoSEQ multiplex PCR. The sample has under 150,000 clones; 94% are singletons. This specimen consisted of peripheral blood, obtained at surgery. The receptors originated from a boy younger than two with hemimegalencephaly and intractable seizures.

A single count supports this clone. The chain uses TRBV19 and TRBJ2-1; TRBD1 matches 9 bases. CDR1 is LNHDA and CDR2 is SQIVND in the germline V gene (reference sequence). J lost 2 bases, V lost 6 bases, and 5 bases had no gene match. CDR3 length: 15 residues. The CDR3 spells CASRVTGGAYNEQFF. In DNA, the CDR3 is TGTGCCAGTAGAGTAACAGGGGGCGCCTACAATGAGCAGTTCTTC. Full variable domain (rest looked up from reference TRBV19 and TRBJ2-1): DGGITQSPKYLFRKEGQNVTLSCEQNLNHDAMYWYRQDPGQGLRLIYYSQIVNDFQKGDIAEGYSVSREKKESFPLTVTSAQKNPTAFYLCASRVTGGAYNEQFFGPGTRLTVL.

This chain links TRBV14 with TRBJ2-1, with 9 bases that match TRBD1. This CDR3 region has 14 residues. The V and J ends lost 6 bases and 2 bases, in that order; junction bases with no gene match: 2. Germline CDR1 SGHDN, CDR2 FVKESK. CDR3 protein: CASRDRGPYNEQFF. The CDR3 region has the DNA TGTGCCAGCAGGGACAGGGGCCCCTACAATGAGCAGTTCTTC.

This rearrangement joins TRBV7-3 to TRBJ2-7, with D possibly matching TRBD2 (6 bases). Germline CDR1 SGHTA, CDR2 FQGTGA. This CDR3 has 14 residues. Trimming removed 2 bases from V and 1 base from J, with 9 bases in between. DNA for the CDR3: TGTGCCAGCAGCTTAGGCGGGAAATCCTACGAGCAGTACTTC. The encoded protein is CASSLGGKSYEQYF.

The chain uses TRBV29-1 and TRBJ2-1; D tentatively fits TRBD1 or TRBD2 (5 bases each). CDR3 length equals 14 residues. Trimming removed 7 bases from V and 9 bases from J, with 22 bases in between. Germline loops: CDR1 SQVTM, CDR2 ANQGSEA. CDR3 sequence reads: CSGGASVATGEQFF. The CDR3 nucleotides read TGCAGCGGAGGGGCCTCAGTGGCAACGGGTGAGCAGTTCTTC.

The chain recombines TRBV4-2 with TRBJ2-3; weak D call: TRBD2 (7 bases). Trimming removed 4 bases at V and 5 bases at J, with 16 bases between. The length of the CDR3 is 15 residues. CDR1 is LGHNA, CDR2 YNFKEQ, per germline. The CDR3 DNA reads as TGTGCCAGCAGCCCGTTGGGGGCGGGAGAAGATACGCAGTATTTT. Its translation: CASSPLGAGEDTQYF.